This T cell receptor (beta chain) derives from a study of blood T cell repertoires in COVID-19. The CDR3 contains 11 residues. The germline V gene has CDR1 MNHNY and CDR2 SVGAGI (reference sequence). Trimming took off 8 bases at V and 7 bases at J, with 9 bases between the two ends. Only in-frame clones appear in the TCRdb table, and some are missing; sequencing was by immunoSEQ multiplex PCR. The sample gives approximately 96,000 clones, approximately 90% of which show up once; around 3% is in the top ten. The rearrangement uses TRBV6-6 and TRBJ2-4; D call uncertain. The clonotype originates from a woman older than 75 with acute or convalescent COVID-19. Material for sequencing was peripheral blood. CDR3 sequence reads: CASLAVNIQYF. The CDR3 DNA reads TGTGCCAGCCTTGCGGTTAACATTCAGTACTTC.